These T cell receptor delta chains were read from a single sample in a study of Vδ1+ human thymocytes. TCRdb redid clone calling on the multiplex PCR reads using CATT. In the table there are tens of thousands of delta-chain clones, 25% to 35% of which are singletons. Sequenced sample: Vdelta1+ gamma-delta thymocytes from the thymus. These receptors were taken from a boy younger than two who had congenital heart surgery. Each CDR3 is given with its conserved first and last residue. D genes are given only for firm matches. Not every row has a clone size; where given, it reads once, few, many or a size class.

V gene,clone size,D gene,J gene,CDR3 protein,CDR3 DNA
TRDV1,few,.,TRDJ1,CALGELAPTLVTAPYTDKLIF,TGTGCTCTTGGGGAACTAGCCCCGACCCTCGTAACAGCTCCGTACACCGATAAACTCATCTTT
TRDV1,.,TRDD3,TRDJ1,CALGHTPPGGASKVLIF,TGTGCTCTTGGGCACACTCCGCCTGGGGGAGCCTCCAAAGTACTCATCTTT
TRDV1,.,TRDD3,TRDJ1,CALGDPLKGIRGGLVIPLELGFVADKLIF,TGTGCTCTTGGGGACCCCCTAAAGGGGATACGCGGGGGTTTGGTGATTCCGTTAGAACTTGGGTTTGTTGCCGATAAACTCATCTTT
TRDV1,.,TRDD2,TRDJ1,CALGKLSYADKLIF,TGTGCTCTTGGGAAACTTTCCTACGCGGATAAACTCATCTTT
TRDV1,.,TRDD3,TRDJ1,CALGDPDSRRTGGWDKLIF,TGTGCTCTTGGGGACCCCGATTCTCGTCGTACTGGGGGATGGGATAAACTCATCTTT
TRDV1,many,TRDD3,TRDJ1,CALGDLASPTWGIRSASAEVKYTDKLIF,TGTGCTCTTGGGGATCTAGCTTCCCCAACCTGGGGGATACGAAGCGCCAGCGCCGAAGTAAAGTACACCGATAAACTCATCTTT
TRDV1,few,TRDD3,TRDJ1,CALGEVKRTGGYNTDKLIF,TGTGCTCTTGGGGAAGTTAAGCGTACTGGGGGATACAACACCGATAAACTCATCTTT
TRDV1,.,TRDD3,TRDJ1,CALGEQNREAFLGLGDHYTDKLIF,TGTGCTCTTGGGGAACAAAACCGCGAGGCCTTCCTTGGACTGGGGGACCATTACACCGATAAACTCATCTTT
TRDV1,.,.,TRDJ1,CALGPPPSCGSTDKLIF,TGTGCTCTTGGGCCCCCGCCGAGCTGCGGTTCCACCGATAAACTCATCTTT
TRDV1,.,.,TRDJ1,CALGERSKLIF,TGTGCTCTTGGGGAACGTTCTAAACTCATCTTT
TRDV1,.,.,TRDJ1,CALGEKWLPAYTDKLIF,TGTGCTCTTGGGGAAAAATGGCTTCCCGCGTACACCGATAAACTCATCTTT
TRDV1,.,TRDD3,TRDJ1,CALGELPDEMGDTRIPQYTDKLIF,TGTGCTCTTGGGGAACTGCCCGACGAAATGGGGGATACGCGTATCCCCCAGTACACCGATAAACTCATCTTT
TRDV1,medium-sized,TRDD2,TRDJ1,CALGEAPFLPTVYEYTDKLIF,TGTGCTCTTGGGGAAGCTCCCTTCCTTCCTACGGTATATGAGTACACCGATAAACTCATCTTT
TRDV1,medium-sized,TRDD3,TRDJ1,CALGERGISGDKLIF,TGTGCTCTTGGGGAACGGGGGATCTCAGGCGATAAACTCATCTTT
TRDV1,.,.,TRDJ1,CALGERLGDPVPLGDKLIF,TGTGCTCTTGGGGAACGCCTGGGTGATCCAGTTCCCTTAGGCGATAAACTCATCTTT
TRDV1,few,TRDD3,TRDJ1,CALGERVHMNRLLGDYTDKLIF,TGTGCTCTTGGGGAACGGGTCCACATGAACCGCTTACTGGGGGATTACACCGATAAACTCATCTTT
TRDV1,.,TRDD3,TRDJ1,CALGESYPGFNWGIGGTDKLIF,TGTGCTCTTGGGGAATCTTACCCTGGGTTCAACTGGGGGATAGGTGGCACCGATAAACTCATCTTT
TRDV1,many,TRDD3,TRDJ1,CALGDSMLLLGDPLPLPDKLIF,TGTGCTCTTGGGGACTCCATGCTACTCTTGGGGGATCCCCTCCCACTCCCCGATAAACTCATCTTT
TRDV1,.,TRDD3,TRDJ1,CALGDHSLYVVSGGHETDKLIF,TGTGCTCTTGGGGATCATTCCCTATACGTAGTGTCTGGGGGACACGAGACCGATAAACTCATCTTT
TRDV1,.,.,TRDJ1,CALGETPSPRIGLIF,TGTGCTCTTGGGGAAACCCCTTCCCCCCGGATAGGACTCATCTTT
TRDV1,.,.,TRDJ1,CALGELTVSLTTDKLIF,TGTGCTCTTGGGGAACTGACAGTGTCTCTTACCACCGATAAACTCATCTTT
TRDV1,few,.,TRDJ1,CALGRTRGGYLDKLIF,TGTGCTCTTGGCCGCACTCGGGGCGGATACCTTGATAAACTCATCTTT
TRDV1,.,.,TRDJ1,CALGGHYVHGGTDKLIF,TGTGCTCTTGGGGGCCACTACGTTCATGGGGGCACCGATAAACTCATCTTT
TRDV1,.,.,TRDJ1,CALGEPRPSHVFVLGLSDKLIF,TGTGCTCTTGGGGAGCCTCGGCCTTCCCACGTTTTTGTACTGGGGCTTTCCGATAAACTCATCTTT
TRDV1,.,TRDD3,TRDJ2,CALGEPVGDTFALTAQLFF,TGTGCTCTTGGGGAACCGGTGGGGGATACGTTTGCTTTGACAGCACAACTCTTCTTT
TRDV1,medium-sized,.,TRDJ1,CALGELVLGSLGKLIF,TGTGCTCTTGGGGAACTAGTGCTGGGATCGCTTGGTAAACTCATCTTT
TRDV1,.,.,TRDJ1,CALSSNNSSDAFRLPYFCTDKLIF,.
TRDV1,.,.,TRDJ1,CALTTFLHEFRHWGTDTDKLIF,TGTGCTCTTACCACCTTCCTACATGAATTTAGACACTGGGGGACCGACACCGATAAACTCATCTTT
TRDV1,few,TRDD3,TRDJ1,CALGDTLPPDSYWGIWADKLIF,TGTGCTCTTGGGGATACCCTTCCCCCAGACTCTTACTGGGGGATTTGGGCCGATAAACTCATCTTT
TRDV1,.,TRDD3,TRDJ1,CALGERDLGVRTGGPPMRFDTDKLIF,TGTGCTCTTGGGGAACGGGACTTAGGAGTTCGTACTGGGGGACCTCCCATGCGATTTGACACCGATAAACTCATCTTT
TRDV1,.,TRDD3,TRDJ1,CALGVPTWAFIPTGGYGDTDKLIF,TGTGCTCTTGGGGTACCTACCTGGGCCTTCATACCTACTGGGGGATACGGCGACACCGATAAACTCATCTTT
TRDV1,.,TRDD3,TRDJ1,CALGELVLGDTPLRYTDKLIF,TGTGCTCTTGGGGAACTCGTACTGGGGGATACGCCCCTTAGGTACACCGATAAACTCATCTTT
TRDV1,.,TRDD3,TRDJ1,CALGETPIPWGIRGGTDKLIF,TGTGCTCTTGGGGAAACCCCCATTCCTTGGGGGATACGCGGTGGCACCGATAAACTCATCTTT
TRDV1,many,.,TRDJ1,CALGKFPCTRGTDKLIF,TGTGCTCTTGGGAAATTCCCCTGTACTAGGGGCACCGATAAACTCATCTTT
TRDV1,.,.,TRDJ1,CALQPKVLGVGSYTDKLIF,TGTGCTCTGCAGCCTAAGGTTCTTGGGGTTGGGTCGTACACCGATAAACTCATCTTT
TRDV1,.,TRDD3,TRDJ1,CALGEVNNLGIDTDKLIF,TGTGCTCTTGGGGAAGTGAACAATCTGGGGATAGACACCGATAAACTCATCTTT
TRDV1,.,.,TRDJ1,CALGEPPPTFLLGSREELIF,TGTGCTCTTGGGGAACCCCCACCAACTTTCCTACTGGGGTCAAGGGAAGAACTCATCTTT
TRDV1,.,.,TRDJ1,CALLATGGVLDTDKLIF,TGTGCTCTCCTTGCTACGGGGGGAGTACTGGACACCGATAAACTCATCTTT
TRDV2,medium-sized,.,TRDJ3,CACGGDRSSWDTRQMFF,TGTGCCTGTGGTGGGGACAGAAGCTCCTGGGACACCCGACAGATGTTTTTC
TRDV1,few,.,TRDJ1,CALGEKICDRPTYTDKLIF,TGTGCTCTTGGGGAAAAGATCTGTGATCGGCCCACTTACACCGATAAACTCATCTTT
TRDV1,.,TRDD3,TRDJ1,CALGEPSFLSARLTGGYTDKLIF,TGTGCTCTTGGGGAACCCTCTTTCCTATCGGCACGACTTACTGGGGGATACACCGATAAACTCATCTTT
TRDV1,.,.,TRDJ1,CALGDFGVKLIF,TGTGCTCTTGGGGATTTTGGGGTGAAACTCATCTTT
TRDV1,medium-sized,.,TRDJ1,CALGEAVVPLVNDKLIF,TGTGCTCTTGGGGAGGCCGTCGTACCCCTGGTGAACGATAAACTCATCTTT
TRDV1,few,.,TRDJ2,CALGEARNWATLIAQLFF,TGTGCTCTTGGGGAAGCCCGGAACTGGGCTACTTTGATAGCACAACTCTTCTTT